The 2 T cell receptor beta chains reported below all come from one sample, sequenced in a study of T cells in Graves' hyperthyroidism and ophthalmopathy. Amplification of TCR beta CDR3 regions was performed using RNA transcripts as template. Researchers ran a first-round RT-PCR on the TCR CDR3 using the HTBI primer set. TCRdb reprocessed the multiplex PCR reads with MiXCR, giving one entry per CDR3 protein. The table records some 510,000 distinct CDR3 sequences, approximately 44% of them present only once. The sample taken for sequencing was peripheral blood or thyroid tissue (not recorded which). These receptor sequences come from a woman aged 18-29 years with Graves' hyperthyroidism.

The chain combines TRBV7-3 with TRBJ2-5; TRBD2 aligns across 16 bases. The CDR3 runs to 18 residues. V trimming: 2 bases; J trimming: 4 bases; junction bases outside the gene matches: 7. CDR1 and CDR2 from the germline V gene are SGHTA and FQGTGA. CDR3 bases: TGTGCCAGCAGCTTAGCGCCGGGACTAGCGGGAGGGCCAGAGACCCAGTACTTC. Translation gives CASSLAPGLAGGPETQYF.

The genes are TRBV7-9 and TRBJ2-5, with 11 bases matching TRBD2. Germline V gene lookup returns CDR1 SEHNR and CDR2 FQNEAQ (reference sequence). With V trimmed by 5 bases and J by 2 bases, 4 bases remained unmatched. The length of the CDR3 is 15 residues. The CDR3 region is CASSQGTSGQETQYF. DNA for the CDR3: TGTGCCAGCAGCCAAGGGACTAGCGGTCAAGAGACCCAGTACTTC. Drawing the rest from reference TRBV7-9 and TRBJ2-5, the complete variable domain is DTGVSQNPRHKITKRGQNVTFRCDPISEHNRLYWYRQTLGQGPEFLTYFQNEAQLEKSRLLSDRFSAERPKGSFSTLEIQRTEQGDSAMYLCASSQGTSGQETQYFGPGTRLLVL.